Shown below are 22 T cell receptor beta chains from a single sample sequenced in a study of response to subunit inactivated influenza vaccine. TCRdb reprocessed the RT-PCR reads with MiXCR, giving one entry per CDR3 protein. The table includes about 310,000 distinct CDR3 sequences, 20% to 25% detected once. Sequenced material: PBMCs from blood, taken 21 months after vaccination. These receptors all stem from a man aged 50-75 years who received an inactivated influenza vaccine.

In this sample, this clonotype turned up a few times. This rearrangement joins TRBV20-1 to TRBJ1-2; 8 nucleotides line up with TRBD1. CDR3 length: 11 residues. Unmatched junction bases numbered 4, after V lost 6 bases and J lost 7 bases. Germline V gene sequence: CDR1 DFQATT, CDR2 SNEGSKA (reference sequence). The CDR3 coding sequence is TGCAGTGCCCAAACAGGGGGTGGCTACACCTTC. Protein: CSAQTGGGYTF.

The rearrangement joins TRBV6-1 to TRBJ1-6, with TRBD1 matching 8 bases. J gave up 5 bases and V 7 bases, and 4 bases lay outside the gene matches. Germline CDR1 reads MNHNS; CDR2 reads SASEGT. The CDR3 is 14 amino acids. CDR3 sequence reads: CASKGTGNNSPLHF. As DNA, the CDR3 is TGTGCCAGCAAGGGGACAGGCAATAATTCACCCCTCCACTTT.

J is TRBJ1-5 and V is TRBV6-2 or TRBV6-3; TRBD1 might be the D (5 bases). V lost 9 bases, J lost 1 base, and 7 bases lay in between. The CDR3 loop spans 12 amino acids. The germline CDR1 and CDR2 sequences are MNHEY and SVGEGT. The CDR3 reads CASRQSNQPQHF. The CDR3, as DNA: TGTGCCAGTAGACAGAGCAATCAGCCCCAGCATTTT.

The chain couples TRBV5-5 to TRBJ2-6, with D tentatively TRBD1 (6 bases). The CDR3 runs 16 residues. The V and J ends lost 1 base and 4 bases respectively, with 12 bases between them. Looked up from germline, CDR1 is SGHKS and CDR2 is YYEKEE (reference sequence). The CDR3 coding sequence is TGTGCCAGCAGCTTGTCCTGGGGGCCCGGGGCCAACGTCCTGACTTTC. Translation gives CASSLSWGPGANVLTF.

In its sample, this clonotype was seen a few times. The V and J genes are TRBV10-3 and TRBJ2-1, with D uncertain. Between the trimmed V and J ends, which lost 0 bases and 8 bases, there was a span of 14 bases. The CDR3 is made up of 15 amino acids. Per the germline V gene, CDR1 is ENHRY and CDR2 is SYGVKD. The CDR3, as DNA: TGTGCCATCAGTGAGTCGACTGGGATGGTGGATGAGCAGTTCTTC. It translates to CAISESTGMVDEQFF.

This clonotype has at least ten counts. The rearrangement joins TRBV7-2 to TRBJ2-3; D call uncertain. Trimming shortened V by 0 bases and J by 3 bases, and 7 bases separated the two germline ends. This CDR3 has 14 amino acids. Germline assignment: CDR1 SGHTA and CDR2 FQGNSA. CDR3 residues: CASSLAGLTDTQYF. In DNA, the CDR3 is TGTGCCAGCAGCTTAGCAGGTCTTACAGATACGCAGTATTTT.

The rearrangement links TRBV3-1 to TRBJ2-1; D is uncertain. The V gene's germline CDR1 is LGHDT and CDR2 YNNKEL (reference sequence). The CDR3 extends over 17 amino acids. V was clipped by 0 bases and J by 0 bases, with 12 bases between them. The CDR3 sequence is CASSQDQPWGSYNEQFF. For the CDR3, the DNA is TGTGCCAGCAGCCAAGATCAGCCCTGGGGCTCCTACAATGAGCAGTTCTTC.

This clonotype has just a few counts. The CDR3, as DNA: TGTGCCAGTCCAGGGTCTAGCTCCTACGAGCAGTACTTC. Its translation is CASPGSSSYEQYF. This rearrangement joins TRBV19 to TRBJ2-7, with D possibly being TRBD1 (5 bases). The CDR3 totals 13 residues. The germline V gene has CDR1 LNHDA and CDR2 SQIVND (reference sequence). The V end lost 8 bases, the J end lost 0 bases, and 11 bases lay between the germline ends.

The chain uses TRBV4-2 and TRBJ2-3; 8 bases fit TRBD1. The CDR3 contains 12 residues. Germline V gene lookup returns CDR1 LGHNA and CDR2 YNFKEQ. The CDR3 reads CVAGQGTDTQYF. As DNA, the CDR3 is TGTGTCGCGGGACAGGGCACAGATACGCAGTATTTT.

J is TRBJ2-6 and V is TRBV28, with 10 positions matching TRBD1. The V gene end was trimmed by 10 bases and the J gene end by 3 bases; junction bases not matched to a gene: 18. The CDR3 length is 19 residues. Germline V lookup: CDR1 MDHEN, CDR2 SYDVKM. CDR3 residues: CATSDSLGGTGVGANVLTF. The CDR3 DNA reads TGTGCCACCAGCGACTCACTTGGCGGGACAGGGGTTGGGGCCAACGTCCTGACTTTC.

The CDR3 DNA follows: TGTGCCAGCAGCCCGTCGGACAGGGTGAGGGAGCAGTTCTTC. Translated, it gives CASSPSDRVREQFF. V is TRBV5-4 and J is TRBJ2-1; 8 positions match TRBD1. The CDR3 consists of 14 residues. V gave up 4 bases and J gave up 10 bases; unmatched junction bases: 10. Germline CDR1 is SGHNT and CDR2 is YYREEE (reference sequence). The variable domain in full, completed from reference TRBV5-4 and TRBJ2-1, reads ETGVTQSPTHLIKTRGQQVTLRCSSQSGHNTVSWYQQALGQGPQFIFQYYREEENGRGNFPPRFSGLQFPNYSSELNVNALELDDSALYLCASSPSDRVREQFFGPGTRLTVL.

The sample holds many counts of this clonotype. This chain uses TRBV28 with TRBJ1-5; 9 nucleotides line up with TRBD1. The trim removed 5 bases at V and 2 bases at J, leaving 4 bases unmatched. The CDR3 consists of 15 residues. In germline, CDR1 is MDHEN, CDR2 SYDVKM. The CDR3 loop reads CASSGQGRGNQPQHF. In nucleotides, the CDR3 is TGTGCCAGCAGTGGACAGGGGCGCGGCAATCAGCCCCAGCATTTT.

Only a few counts were recorded for this clonotype. This chain connects TRBV6-5 to TRBJ2-2, with a possible D match to TRBD2 (5 bases). CDR3 length: 14 residues. The V end was cut by 0 bases, the J end by 8 bases, with 10 bases between. From germline, CDR1 is MNHEY and CDR2 SVGAGI. The CDR3 DNA sequence: TGTGCCAGCAGTTACTCGTCGGGAAATGGGGAGCTGTTTTTT. Translated: CASSYSSGNGELFF.

The genes are TRBV4-3 and TRBJ2-2; a possible D gene is TRBD2 (5 bases). The germline V gene has CDR1 LGHNA and CDR2 YSLEER. V was pared by 0 bases and J by 5 bases, with 13 bases between. The CDR3 has 16 residues. The CDR3 region is CASSQEGGSSTGELFF. CDR3 sequence (DNA): TGCGCCAGCAGCCAAGAAGGTGGGAGTAGTACCGGGGAGCTGTTTTTT.

The chain has TRBV4-1 and TRBJ2-4; TRBD2 agrees at 11 bases. The germline gives CDR1 MGHRA, CDR2 YSYEKL. V shed 3 bases and J 2 bases; nucleotides not matched to a gene: 6. CDR3 length equals 17 residues. The CDR3 spells CASSQISGGATKNIQYF. The CDR3 DNA sequence: TGCGCCAGCAGCCAGATTAGCGGGGGGGCAACCAAAAACATTCAGTACTTC.

This clonotype showed up just a few times. The V gene is TRBV28, the J gene TRBJ1-4; no reliable D call. The V and J ends lost 4 bases and 5 bases respectively, with 11 bases between them. Germline CDR1 MDHEN, CDR2 SYDVKM. The CDR3 loop spans 14 amino acids. CDR3 nucleotide sequence: TGTGCCAGCAGTTGGTGGGCCTCCAATGAAAAACTGTTTTTT. Protein sequence: CASSWWASNEKLFF.

The chain has TRBV7-9 and TRBJ2-5; D not resolved. The CDR3 consists of 16 residues. Per the germline V gene, CDR1 is SEHNR and CDR2 is FQNEAQ (reference sequence). V lost 4 bases to trimming and J lost 1 base, with 16 bases between them. CDR3 region: CASSSTPGFSQETQYF. CDR3 in DNA: TGTGCCAGCAGCTCCACGCCCGGGTTTTCCCAAGAGACCCAGTACTTC.

The chain uses TRBV28 and TRBJ2-3; 13 bases fit TRBD2. V was clipped by 8 bases and J by 9 bases; unmatched bases: 8. Germline V CDR1 and CDR2: MDHEN, SYDVKM. The CDR3 loop spans 14 amino acids. The CDR3 nucleotides read TGTGCCAGCGTTCGGACTAGCGGGGGTGGGACGCAGTATTTT. Its translation: CASVRTSGGGTQYF. The full variable domain, in which reference TRBV28 and TRBJ2-3 provide the parts outside the CDR3, is DVKVTQSSRYLVKRTGEKVFLECVQDMDHENMFWYRQDPGLGLRLIYFSYDVKMKEKGDIPEGYSVSREKKERFSLILESASTNQTSMYLCASVRTSGGGTQYFGPGTRLTVL.

This clonotype appeared a few times. The chain combines TRBV12-3 or TRBV12-4 with TRBJ2-2; possible D gene TRBD2, 6 bases. CDR3 length: 15 residues. Deletions cut 5 bases from V and 0 bases from J, with 10 bases between. The CDR3 reads CASSLWGANTGELFF. The CDR3 DNA reads TGTGCCAGCAGTCTGTGGGGGGCGAACACCGGGGAGCTGTTTTTT.

This clonotype was detected many times. The rearrangement links TRBV12-3 or TRBV12-4 to TRBJ1-2; D may be TRBD1 (6 bases). With 4 bases removed from V and 12 bases from J, the gap between germline ends came to 15 bases. The CDR3 length is 12 residues. DNA for the CDR3: TGTGCCAGCAGTTCCGGGACACATGTCGACACCTTC. It yields the protein CASSSGTHVDTF.

In its sample, this clonotype was seen a few times. V and J are TRBV7-9 and TRBJ1-2, with D possibly TRBD1 on 6 matching bases. The V end lost 5 bases, the J end lost 8 bases, and 21 bases lay between the germline ends. This CDR3 contains 15 residues. Germline lookup yields CDR1 SEHNR and CDR2 FQNEAQ (reference sequence). CDR3 sequence: CASSPSRGVRKGYTF. DNA for the CDR3: TGTGCCAGCAGCCCTTCCAGGGGAGTTAGAAAAGGCTACACCTTC. Full variable domain (outside the CDR3, taken from reference TRBV7-9 and TRBJ1-2): DTGVSQNPRHKITKRGQNVTFRCDPISEHNRLYWYRQTLGQGPEFLTYFQNEAQLEKSRLLSDRFSAERPKGSFSTLEIQRTEQGDSAMYLCASSPSRGVRKGYTFGSGTRLTVV.

This clonotype came up many times. This chain links TRBV5-1 with TRBJ2-7; D gene uncertain. The CDR3 length is 13 residues. V shed 5 bases and J shed 3 bases, with 12 bases lying between them. Germline assignment: CDR1 SGHRS and CDR2 YFSETQ. For the CDR3, the DNA is TGCGCCAGCAGAAACCGGGCCAACTACGAGCAGTACTTC. Translation: CASRNRANYEQYF.